This T cell receptor (beta chain) was observed in a study of identical twins. Study results and limitations: These conclusions were based on statistical analysis (cross-sectional, not following the same donors).

Trimming took 0 bases from V and 6 from J, leaving 10 bases between them. Germline V lookup: CDR1 SGDLS, CDR2 YYNGEE. The CDR3 sequence is 13 residues long. Remarks on this clonotype: Its antigen is still unknown.

TCRdb fed the 5' RACE reads into MiXCR, producing one record per CDR3 protein. The sample contains 500,000 or so distinct CDR3 sequences, 22% of which appear only once. This same sample was also part of a study on T cells expressing NK-cell markers. That report adds: Where a handful of donors were concerned, these clonotypes also led the CD3+CD56-NKG2C+ fraction.

The receptor was isolated from a woman aged 18-29 years in good health. The chain employs TRBV9 and TRBJ2-7; the D is unclear. Input material: CD4+ T cells sorted from blood. The DNA for the CDR3 is TGTGCCAGCAGCGTAGGAGGAGTCGGCGAGCAGTACTTC. Amino acid sequence: CASSVGGVGEQYF.